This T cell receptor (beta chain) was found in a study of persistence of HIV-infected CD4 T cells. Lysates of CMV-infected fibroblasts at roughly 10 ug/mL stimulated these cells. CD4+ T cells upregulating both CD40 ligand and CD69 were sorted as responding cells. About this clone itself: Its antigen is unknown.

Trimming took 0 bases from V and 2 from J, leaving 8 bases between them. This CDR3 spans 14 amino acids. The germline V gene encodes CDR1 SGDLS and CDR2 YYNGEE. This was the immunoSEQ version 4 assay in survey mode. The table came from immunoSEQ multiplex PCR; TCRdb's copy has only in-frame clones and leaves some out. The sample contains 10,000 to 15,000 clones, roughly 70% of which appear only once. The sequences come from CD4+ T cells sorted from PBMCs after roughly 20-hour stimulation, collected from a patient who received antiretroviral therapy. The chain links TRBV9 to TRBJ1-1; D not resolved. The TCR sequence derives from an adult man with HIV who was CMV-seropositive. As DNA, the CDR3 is TGTGCCAGCAGCGTAGTGAGAGACAACACTGAAGCTTTCTTT. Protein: CASSVVRDNTEAFF. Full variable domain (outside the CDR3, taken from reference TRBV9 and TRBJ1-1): DSGVTQTPKHLITATGQRVTLRCSPRSGDLSVYWYQQSLDQGLQFLIQYYNGEERAKGNILERFSAQQFPDLHSELNLSSLELGDSALYFCASSVVRDNTEAFFGQGTRLTVV.